This TCR beta chain was identified in a study of blood T cell repertoires in COVID-19. About the study: Donors in the United States, Italy and Spain gave samples during acute or convalescent COVID-19.

Original data processing: Amplification with reference gene primers provided the estimates of nucleated cell counts. Only in-frame clones appear in the TCRdb table, and some are missing; sequencing was by immunoSEQ multiplex PCR. V and J calls and clone size are copied from that table; D and trimming were computed from the DNA. The repertoire holds about 120,000 clones, around 83% seen once, with approximately 10% in the top ten. The CDR3 runs to 15 residues. CDR1 is SEHNR, CDR2 FQNEAQ, per germline (reference sequence). The ends were cut back, 4 bases at V and 5 bases at J, with 17 bases in the middle.

V gene TRBV7-9 combines with J gene TRBJ2-5; a weak D match, TRBD1 (6 bases). The source material was peripheral blood. The clonotype originates from a man aged 55 to 70 with acute or convalescent COVID-19. CDR3 protein: CASSSGQGFGETQYF. The CDR3 DNA reads as TGTGCCAGCAGCTCCGGGCAGGGGTTCGGGGAGACCCAGTACTTC.